The sequence of this TCR beta chain was determined in a study of T cell responses to AZD1222 COVID-19 vaccine. Regarding this clone: As yet, its antigen is unknown.

Sequencing was performed with immunoSEQ multiplex PCR; in TCRdb, only in-frame clones are kept and a portion is missing. This sample yields approximately 98,000 clones, of which roughly 87% are seen a single time; roughly 3.2% belongs to the top ten. The V and J ends lost 2 bases and 0 bases respectively, with 13 bases between them. Germline CDR1 MRHNA, CDR2 SNTAGT. The CDR3 is 17 residues long. Study results and caveats: It should be noted that donors were predominantly white British and more often female, and clonal diversity was possibly underestimated. Compared with day 0, the breadth and depth of the Spike-specific TCR repertoire rose significantly after two doses of AZD1222. The CD4 TCRs associated with vaccination extended across spike and predominated at 160-218 and 743-854. Baseline serostatus was positive in only a handful of AZD1222 recipients.

Sequencing was performed on peripheral blood, taken on day 0 of MenACWY control vaccination. J is TRBJ1-4 and V is TRBV6-4; the D gene is possibly TRBD1 (6 bases). The sequence came from an adult in good health. CDR3: CASSDPGQHATNEKLFF. The CDR3 DNA follows: TGTGCCAGCAGTGACCCGGGACAACATGCAACTAATGAAAAACTGTTTTTT.